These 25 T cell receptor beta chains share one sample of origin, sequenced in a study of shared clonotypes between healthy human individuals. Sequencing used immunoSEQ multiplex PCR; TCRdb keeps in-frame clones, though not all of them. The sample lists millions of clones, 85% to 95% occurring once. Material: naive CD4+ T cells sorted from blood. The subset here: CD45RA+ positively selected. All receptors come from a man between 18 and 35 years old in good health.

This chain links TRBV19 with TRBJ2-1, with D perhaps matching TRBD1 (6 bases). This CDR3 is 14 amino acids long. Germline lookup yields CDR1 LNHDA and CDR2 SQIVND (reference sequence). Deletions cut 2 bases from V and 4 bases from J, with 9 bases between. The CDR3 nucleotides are TGTGCCAGTAGTATAAGAAGGGGGTACAATGAGCAGTTCTTC. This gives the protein CASSIRRGYNEQFF.

In DNA form, the CDR3 reads TGCGCCAGCAGCCAAGGTAGAGGGGAGGAGGAAAAACTGTTTTTT. It is translated as CASSQGRGEEEKLFF. The rearrangement links TRBV4-1 to TRBJ1-4, with D perhaps TRBD1 (5 bases). This CDR3 has 15 residues. Germline-derived CDR1 and CDR2 are MGHRA and YSYEKL. The V end lost 1 base, the J end lost 8 bases, and 14 bases lay between the germline ends.

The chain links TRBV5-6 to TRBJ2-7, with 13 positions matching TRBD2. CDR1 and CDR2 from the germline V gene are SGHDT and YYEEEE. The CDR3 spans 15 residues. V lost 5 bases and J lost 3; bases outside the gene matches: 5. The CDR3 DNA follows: TGTGCCAGCAGGGAGGGACTAGCGGGGTTCTACGAGCAGTACTTC. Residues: CASREGLAGFYEQYF.

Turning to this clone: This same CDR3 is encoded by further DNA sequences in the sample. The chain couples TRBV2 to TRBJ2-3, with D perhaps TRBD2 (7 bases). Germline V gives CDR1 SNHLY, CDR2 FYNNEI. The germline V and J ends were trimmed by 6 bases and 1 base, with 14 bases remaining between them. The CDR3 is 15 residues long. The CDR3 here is CASSRLAGGTDTQYF. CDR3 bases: TGTGCCAGCAGCCGACTAGCAGGGGGCACAGATACGCAGTATTTT.

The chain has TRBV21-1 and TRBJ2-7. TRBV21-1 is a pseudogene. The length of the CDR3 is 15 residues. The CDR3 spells CASSIGRSDGYEQYF. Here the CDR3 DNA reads TGTGCCAGCAGCATTGGACGGAGTGATGGCTACGAGCAGTACTTC.

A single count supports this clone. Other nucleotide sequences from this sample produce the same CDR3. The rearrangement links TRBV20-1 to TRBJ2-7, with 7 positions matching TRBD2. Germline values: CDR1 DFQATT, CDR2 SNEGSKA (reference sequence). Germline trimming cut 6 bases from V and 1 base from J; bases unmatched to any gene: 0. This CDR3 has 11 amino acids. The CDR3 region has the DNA TGCAGTGCGGGGGGGTCCTACGAGCAGTACTTC. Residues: CSAGGSYEQYF.

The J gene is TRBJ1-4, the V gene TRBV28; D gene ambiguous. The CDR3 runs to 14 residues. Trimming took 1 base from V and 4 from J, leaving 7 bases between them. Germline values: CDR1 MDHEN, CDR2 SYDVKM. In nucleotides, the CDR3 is TGTGCCAGCAGTTTATCGGGTTATAATGAAAAACTGTTTTTT. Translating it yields CASSLSGYNEKLFF.

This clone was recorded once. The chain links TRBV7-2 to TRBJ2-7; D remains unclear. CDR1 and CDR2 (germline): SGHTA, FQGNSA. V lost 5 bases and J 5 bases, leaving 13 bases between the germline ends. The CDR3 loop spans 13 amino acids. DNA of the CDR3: TGTGCCAGCAGCCCCCGGGTAGGGAACGAGCAGTACTTC. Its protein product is CASSPRVGNEQYF.

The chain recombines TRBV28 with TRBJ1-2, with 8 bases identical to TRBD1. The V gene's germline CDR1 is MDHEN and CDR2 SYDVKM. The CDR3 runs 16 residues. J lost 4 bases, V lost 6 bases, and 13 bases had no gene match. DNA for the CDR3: TGTGCCAGCAGCACCGGACAGGGTATACGTGGCTATGGCTACACCTTC. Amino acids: CASSTGQGIRGYGYTF.

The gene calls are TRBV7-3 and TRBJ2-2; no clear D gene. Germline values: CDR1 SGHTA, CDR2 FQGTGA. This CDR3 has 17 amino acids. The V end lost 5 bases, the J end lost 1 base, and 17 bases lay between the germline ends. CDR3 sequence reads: CASSRGPRTGNTGELFF. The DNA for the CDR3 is TGTGCCAGCAGCCGTGGGCCTAGAACGGGGAACACCGGGGAGCTGTTTTTT.

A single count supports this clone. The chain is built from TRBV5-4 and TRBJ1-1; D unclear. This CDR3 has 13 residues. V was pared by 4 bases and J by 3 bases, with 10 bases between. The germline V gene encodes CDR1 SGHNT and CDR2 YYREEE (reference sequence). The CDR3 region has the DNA TGTGCCAGCAGCACTGCCTGGGACACTGAAGCTTTCTTT. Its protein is CASSTAWDTEAFF.

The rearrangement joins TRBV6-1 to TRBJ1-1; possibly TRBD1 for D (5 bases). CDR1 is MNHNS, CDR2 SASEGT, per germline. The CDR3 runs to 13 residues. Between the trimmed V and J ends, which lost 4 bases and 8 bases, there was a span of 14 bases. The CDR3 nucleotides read TGTGCCAGCAGTGCCCTCCCTGGGGGGGAAGCTTTCTTT. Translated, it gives CASSALPGGEAFF.

In nucleotides, the CDR3 is TGCGCCAGCAGCTCCGGTGGGGGCATCTACGAGCAGTACTTC. This translates into CASSSGGGIYEQYF. The chain employs TRBV5-1 and TRBJ2-7; possibly TRBD1 for D (6 bases). The CDR3 is 14 amino acids. V was cut by 3 bases and J by 3 bases, with 13 bases left in between. Germline V gene lookup returns CDR1 SGHRS and CDR2 YFSETQ.

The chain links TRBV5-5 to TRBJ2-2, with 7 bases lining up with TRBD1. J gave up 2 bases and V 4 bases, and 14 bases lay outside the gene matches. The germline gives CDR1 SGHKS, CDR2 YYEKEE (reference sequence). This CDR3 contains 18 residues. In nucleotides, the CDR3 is TGTGCCAGCAGCATCAGACAGGGTGGTATGATTAACACCGGGGAGCTGTTTTTT. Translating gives CASSIRQGGMINTGELFF.

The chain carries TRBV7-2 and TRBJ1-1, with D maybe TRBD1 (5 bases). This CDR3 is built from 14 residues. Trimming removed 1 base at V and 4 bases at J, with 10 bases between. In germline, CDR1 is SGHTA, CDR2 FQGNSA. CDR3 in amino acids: CASSLDRGVTEAFF. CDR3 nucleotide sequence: TGTGCCAGCAGCTTAGACCGGGGGGTCACTGAAGCTTTCTTT.

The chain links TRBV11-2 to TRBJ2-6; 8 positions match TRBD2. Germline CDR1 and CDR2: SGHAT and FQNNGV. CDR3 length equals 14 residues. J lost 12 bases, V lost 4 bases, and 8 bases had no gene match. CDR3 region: CASSSPAGGSVLTF. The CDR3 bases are TGTGCCAGCAGCTCCCCCGCGGGGGGCAGCGTCCTGACTTTC.

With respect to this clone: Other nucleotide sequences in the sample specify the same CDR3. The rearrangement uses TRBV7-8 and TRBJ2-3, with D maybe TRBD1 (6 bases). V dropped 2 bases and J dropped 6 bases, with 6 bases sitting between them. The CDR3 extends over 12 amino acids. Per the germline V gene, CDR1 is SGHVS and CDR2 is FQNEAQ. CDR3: CASSLTGDTQYF. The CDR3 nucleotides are TGTGCCAGCAGCTTAACAGGGGATACGCAGTATTTT.

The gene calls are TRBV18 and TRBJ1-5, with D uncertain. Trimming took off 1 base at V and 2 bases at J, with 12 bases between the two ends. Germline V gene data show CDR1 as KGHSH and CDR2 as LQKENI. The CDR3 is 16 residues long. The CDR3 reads CASSPRAQTGNQPQHF. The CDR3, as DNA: TGTGCCAGCTCACCACGGGCGCAGACGGGCAATCAGCCCCAGCATTTT.

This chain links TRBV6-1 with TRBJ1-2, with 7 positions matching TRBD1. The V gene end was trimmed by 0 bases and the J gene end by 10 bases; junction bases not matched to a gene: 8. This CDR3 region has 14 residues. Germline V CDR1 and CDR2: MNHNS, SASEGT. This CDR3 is CASSEATTGRFYTF. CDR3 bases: TGTGCCAGCAGTGAAGCGACGACAGGGCGATTCTACACCTTC.

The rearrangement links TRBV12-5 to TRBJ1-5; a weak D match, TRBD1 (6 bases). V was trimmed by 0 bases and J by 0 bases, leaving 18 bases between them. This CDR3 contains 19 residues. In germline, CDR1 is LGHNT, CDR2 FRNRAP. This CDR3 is CASGLVPSGDILSNQPQHF. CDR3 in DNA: TGTGCTAGTGGTTTGGTCCCGTCCGGGGACATCCTTAGCAATCAGCCCCAGCATTTT.

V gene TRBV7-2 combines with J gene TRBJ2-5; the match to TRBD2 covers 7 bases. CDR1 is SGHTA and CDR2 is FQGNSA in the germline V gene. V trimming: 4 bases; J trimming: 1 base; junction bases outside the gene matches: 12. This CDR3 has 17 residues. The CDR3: CASSSPVGPSGQETQYF. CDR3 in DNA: TGTGCCAGCAGCTCCCCCGTTGGGCCTAGCGGCCAAGAGACCCAGTACTTC.

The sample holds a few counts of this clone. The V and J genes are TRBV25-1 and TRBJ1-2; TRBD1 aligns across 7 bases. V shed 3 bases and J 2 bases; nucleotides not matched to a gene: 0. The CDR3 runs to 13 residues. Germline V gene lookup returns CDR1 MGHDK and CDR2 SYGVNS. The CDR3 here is CASSEGQNYGYTF. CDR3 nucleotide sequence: TGTGCCAGCAGTGAGGGACAGAACTATGGCTACACCTTC.

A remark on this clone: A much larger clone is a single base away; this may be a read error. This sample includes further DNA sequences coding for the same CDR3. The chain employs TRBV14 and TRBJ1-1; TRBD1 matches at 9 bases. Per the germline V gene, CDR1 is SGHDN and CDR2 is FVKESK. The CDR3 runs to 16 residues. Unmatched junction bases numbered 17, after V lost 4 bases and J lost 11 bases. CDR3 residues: CASSPVLGQGTSGAFF. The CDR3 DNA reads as TGTGCCAGCAGCCCAGTTCTGGGACAGGGAACTAGTGGGGCTTTCTTT.

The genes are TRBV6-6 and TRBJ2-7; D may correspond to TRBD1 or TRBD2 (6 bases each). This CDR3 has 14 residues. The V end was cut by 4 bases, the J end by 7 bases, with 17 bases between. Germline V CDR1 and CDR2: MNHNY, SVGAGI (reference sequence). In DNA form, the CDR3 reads TGTGCCAGCAGTTCTCAGCCAGGGGCGGGGGAGCAGTACTTC. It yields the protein CASSSQPGAGEQYF.

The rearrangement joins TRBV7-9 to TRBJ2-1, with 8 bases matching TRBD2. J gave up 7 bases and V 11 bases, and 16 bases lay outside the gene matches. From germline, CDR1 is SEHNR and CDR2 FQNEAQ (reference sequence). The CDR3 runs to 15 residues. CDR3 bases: TGTGCCTGTCCGGGGGGACTAGGGTCTCGGAATGAGCAGTTCTTC. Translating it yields CACPGGLGSRNEQFF.